This T cell receptor (beta chain) appears in the sequencing data of a study of beta chain features in type 1 diabetes. Study findings and constraints: All four CD4+ subsets of Type 1 diabetes patients contained TCRB CDR3s that were moderately but significantly shorter. Possibly, sequencing cDNA over-represented cells that had high TCR expression levels.

As to this clone: Its target is not known.

Cells sorted by CD45RO/CCR7/CD25/CD127/CD95/CD27 comprised CD4+ naive, central memory, regulatory and stem cell-like memory cells. In germline, CDR1 is SGHRS, CDR2 YFSETQ. The trim removed 4 bases at V and 1 base at J, leaving 7 bases unmatched. This CDR3 has 15 amino acids. Investigators reverse transcribed all isolated RNA, so they sequenced expressed TCRB transcripts. TCRdb's copy holds only in-frame clones and misses some; the assay was immunoSEQ multiplex PCR. In the table there are about 270,000 clones, more than 13% of which are singletons. This clonotype originated in a young man with type 1 diabetes. The chain uses TRBV5-1 and TRBJ1-1; TRBD1 matches at 7 bases. Sequenced material: naive CD4+ T cells from blood. The CDR3 nucleotides read TGCGCCAGCAGCCGTGACAGGGATGGGAACACTGAAGCTTTCTTT. Protein sequence: CASSRDRDGNTEAFF.